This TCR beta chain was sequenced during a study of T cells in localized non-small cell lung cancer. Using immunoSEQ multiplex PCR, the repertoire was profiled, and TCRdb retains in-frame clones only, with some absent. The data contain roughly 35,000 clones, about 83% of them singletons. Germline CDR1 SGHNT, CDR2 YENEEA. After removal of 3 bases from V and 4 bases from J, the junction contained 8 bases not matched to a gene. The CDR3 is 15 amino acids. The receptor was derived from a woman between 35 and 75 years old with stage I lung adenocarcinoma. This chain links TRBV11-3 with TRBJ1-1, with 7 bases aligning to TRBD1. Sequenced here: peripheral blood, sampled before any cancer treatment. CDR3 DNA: TGTGCCAGCAGCTTGGACCCTCCAGGGGGCACTGAAGCTTTCTTT. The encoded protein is CASSLDPPGGTEAFF.